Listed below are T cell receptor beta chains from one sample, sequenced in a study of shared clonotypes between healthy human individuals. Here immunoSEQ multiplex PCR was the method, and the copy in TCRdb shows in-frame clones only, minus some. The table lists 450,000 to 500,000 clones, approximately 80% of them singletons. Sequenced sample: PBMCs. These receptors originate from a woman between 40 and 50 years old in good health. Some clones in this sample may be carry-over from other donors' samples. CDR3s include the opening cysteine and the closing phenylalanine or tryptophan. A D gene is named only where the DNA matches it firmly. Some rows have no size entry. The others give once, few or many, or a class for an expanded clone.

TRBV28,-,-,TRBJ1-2,TGTGCCAGCAGTCCCCCCAGAGCTAACTATGGCTACACCTTC,CASSPPRANYGYTF
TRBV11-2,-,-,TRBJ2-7,TGTGCCAGCAGCTCCAGGGGCATCACGGGCTACGAGCAGTACTTC,CASSSRGITGYEQYF
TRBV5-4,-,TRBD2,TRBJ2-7,TGTGCCAGCAGCTTGGCGGGGGGGCCCTCCTACGAGCAGTACTTC,CASSLAGGPSYEQYF
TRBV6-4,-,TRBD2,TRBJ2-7,TGTGCCAGCAGAGGACTAGCGGGCGGAACCTACGAGCAGTACTTC,CASRGLAGGTYEQYF
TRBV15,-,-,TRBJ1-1,TGTGCCACCAGCAGAGATGACACTGAAGCTTTCTTT,CATSRDDTEAFF
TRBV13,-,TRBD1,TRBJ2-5,TGTGCCAGCAGCTTAAGGGGCAGGGGGAATCAAGAGACCCAGTACTTC,CASSLRGRGNQETQYF
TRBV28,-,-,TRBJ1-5,TGTGCCAGCAGTTTTCTTTCAGGGAATGGCAATCAGCCCCAGCATTTT,CASSFLSGNGNQPQHF
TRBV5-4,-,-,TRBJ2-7,TGTGCCAGCAGCAAAGATAGGCTCACGGCATCCGAGCAGTACTTC,CASSKDRLTASEQYF
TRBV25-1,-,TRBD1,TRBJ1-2,TGTGCTAGCCTCGGACAGGGTAATGGCTACACCTTC,CASLGQGNGYTF
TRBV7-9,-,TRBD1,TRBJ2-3,TGTGCCAGCAGGCCCGGGACAGGGTATACGCAGTATTTT,CASRPGTGYTQYF
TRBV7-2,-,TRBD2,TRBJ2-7,TGTGCCAGCAGCTTAGAACTAGCGGGGCCGCGGTACTTC,CASSLELAGPRYF
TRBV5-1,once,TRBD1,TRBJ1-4,TGCGCCAGCAGCTTGGCCTTTCGGACAGGGGGCGGTGGAAAACTGTTTTTT,CASSLAFRTGGGGKLFF
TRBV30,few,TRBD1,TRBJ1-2,TGTGCCTGGAGTGTATTGACAGGGAACTATGGCTACACCTTC,CAWSVLTGNYGYTF
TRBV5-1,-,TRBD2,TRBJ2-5,TGCGCCAGCAGCTTGGTAACGTCTAGCGGGCGCCCCCCCCAAGAGACCCAGTACTTC,CASSLVTSSGRPPQETQYF
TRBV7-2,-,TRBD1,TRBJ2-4,TGTGCCAGCAGCCCCTGGACAGGGGGGAACATTCAGTACTTC,CASSPWTGGNIQYF
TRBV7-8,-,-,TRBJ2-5,TGTGCCAGCAGCTTACTCCGGGACGGGGAGACCCAGTACTTC,CASSLLRDGETQYF
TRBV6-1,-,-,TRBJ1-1,TGTGCCAGCAGTGAAGCGCTCGGGGGACTGATGGGTGAAGCTTTCTTT,CASSEALGGLMGEAFF
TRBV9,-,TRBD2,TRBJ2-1,TGTGCCAGCAGCCCTAGCGGGGCGTACAATGAGCAGTTCTTC,CASSPSGAYNEQFF
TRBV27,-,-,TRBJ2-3,TGTGCCAGCAGTTTATTTGCCTCCAAGAGGACGCAGTATTTT,CASSLFASKRTQYF
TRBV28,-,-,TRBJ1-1,TGTGCCACCGAGGAAGGGACTGAAGCTTTCTTT,CATEEGTEAFF
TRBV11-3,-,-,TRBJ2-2,TGTGCCAGCAGCTTAGACAGAAACACCGGGGAGCTGTTTTTT,CASSLDRNTGELFF
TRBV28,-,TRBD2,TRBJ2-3,TGTGCCAGCAGTCCTAGCGGGAAAAACACAGATACGCAGTATTTT,CASSPSGKNTDTQYF
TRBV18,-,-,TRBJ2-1,TGTGCCAGCTCACCACCTTTTGGCTCCTACAATGAGCAGTTCTTC,CASSPPFGSYNEQFF
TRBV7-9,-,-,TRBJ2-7,TGTGCCAGCAGCTTAGCCGGGTTCTACGAGCAGTACTTC,CASSLAGFYEQYF
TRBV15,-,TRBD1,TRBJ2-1,TGTGCCACCAGCAGGGCCGGGACAGGGGGCAATGAGCAGTTCTTC,CATSRAGTGGNEQFF